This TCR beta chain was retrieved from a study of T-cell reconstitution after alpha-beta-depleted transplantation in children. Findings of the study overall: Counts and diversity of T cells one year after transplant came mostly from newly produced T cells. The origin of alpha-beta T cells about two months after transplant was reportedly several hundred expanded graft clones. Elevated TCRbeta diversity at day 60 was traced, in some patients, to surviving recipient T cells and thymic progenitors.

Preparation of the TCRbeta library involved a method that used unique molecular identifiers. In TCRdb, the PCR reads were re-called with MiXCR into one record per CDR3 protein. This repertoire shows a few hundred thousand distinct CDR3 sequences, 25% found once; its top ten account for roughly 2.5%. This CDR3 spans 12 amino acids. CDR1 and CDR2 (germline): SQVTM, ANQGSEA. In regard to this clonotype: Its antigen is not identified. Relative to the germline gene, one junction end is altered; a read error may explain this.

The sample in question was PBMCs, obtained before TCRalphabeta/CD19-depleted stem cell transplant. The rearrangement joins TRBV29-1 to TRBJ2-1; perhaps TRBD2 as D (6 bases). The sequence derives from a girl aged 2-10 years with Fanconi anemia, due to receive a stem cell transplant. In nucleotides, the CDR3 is TGCACCGTTGAACTAGCTCGCAATGAGCAGTTCTTC. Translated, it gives CTVELARNEQFF.